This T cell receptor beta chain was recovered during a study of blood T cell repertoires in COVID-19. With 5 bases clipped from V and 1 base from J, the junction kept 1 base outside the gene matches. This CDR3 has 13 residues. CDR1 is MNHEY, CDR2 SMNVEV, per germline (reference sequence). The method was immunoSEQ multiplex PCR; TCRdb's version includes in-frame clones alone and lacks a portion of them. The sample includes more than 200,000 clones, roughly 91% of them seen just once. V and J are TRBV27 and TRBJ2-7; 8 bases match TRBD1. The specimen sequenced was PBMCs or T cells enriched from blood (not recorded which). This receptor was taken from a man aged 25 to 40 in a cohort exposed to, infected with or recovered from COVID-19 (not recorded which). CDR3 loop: CASSGTGSYEQYF. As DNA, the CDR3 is TGTGCCAGCAGTGGGACAGGATCCTACGAGCAGTACTTC.